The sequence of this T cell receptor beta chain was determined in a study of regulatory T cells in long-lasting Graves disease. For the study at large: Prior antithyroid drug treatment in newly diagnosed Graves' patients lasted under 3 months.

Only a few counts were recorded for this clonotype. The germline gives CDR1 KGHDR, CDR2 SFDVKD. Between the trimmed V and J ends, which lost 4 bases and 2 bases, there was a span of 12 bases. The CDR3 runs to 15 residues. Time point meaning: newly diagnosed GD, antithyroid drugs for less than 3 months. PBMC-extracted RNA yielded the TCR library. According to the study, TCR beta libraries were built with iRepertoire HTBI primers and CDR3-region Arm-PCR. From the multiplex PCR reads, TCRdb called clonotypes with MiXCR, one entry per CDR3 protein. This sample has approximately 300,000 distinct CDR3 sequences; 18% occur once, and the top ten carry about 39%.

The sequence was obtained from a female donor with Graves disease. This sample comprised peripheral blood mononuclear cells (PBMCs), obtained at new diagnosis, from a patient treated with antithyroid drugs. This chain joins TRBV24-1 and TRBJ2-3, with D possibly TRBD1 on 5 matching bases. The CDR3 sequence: CATSDPQVLTDTQYF. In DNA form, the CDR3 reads TGTGCCACCAGTGACCCACAGGTCCTCACAGATACGCAGTATTTT.